This TCR beta chain was identified during a study of T cells in localized non-small cell lung cancer. V lost 3 bases, J lost 2 bases, and 11 bases lay in between. This CDR3 has 15 residues. Germline V gene sequence: CDR1 ENHRY, CDR2 SYGVKD. Study-level results: The greatest T cell clonality was found in uninvolved adjacent lung (higher than in tumor).

Data came from immunoSEQ multiplex PCR; TCRdb stores just in-frame clones and leaves some out. The table has 100,000 or so clones, roughly 93% seen once. About this clone itself: The antigen is not known.

This chain uses TRBV10-3 with TRBJ1-5, with no clear D. The sample in question was PBMCs, obtained before any cancer treatment. The sequence was collected from a woman between 40 and 69 years old with stage II squamous cell lung carcinoma. CDR3 in amino acids: CAISEGNGGNQPQHF. CDR3 DNA sequence: TGTGCCATCAGTGAAGGGAACGGGGGCAATCAGCCCCAGCATTTT.